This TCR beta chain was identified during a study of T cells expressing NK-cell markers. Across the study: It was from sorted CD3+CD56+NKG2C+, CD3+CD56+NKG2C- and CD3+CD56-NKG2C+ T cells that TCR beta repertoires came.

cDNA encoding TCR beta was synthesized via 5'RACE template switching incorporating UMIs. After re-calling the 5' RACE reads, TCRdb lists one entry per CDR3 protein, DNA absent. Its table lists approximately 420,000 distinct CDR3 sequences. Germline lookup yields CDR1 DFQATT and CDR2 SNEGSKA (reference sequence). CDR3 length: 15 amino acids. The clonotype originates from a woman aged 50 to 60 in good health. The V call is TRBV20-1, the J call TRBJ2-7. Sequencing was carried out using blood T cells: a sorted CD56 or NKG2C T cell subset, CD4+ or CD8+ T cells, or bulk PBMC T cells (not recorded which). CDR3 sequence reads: CSARDQRRPYYEQYF.